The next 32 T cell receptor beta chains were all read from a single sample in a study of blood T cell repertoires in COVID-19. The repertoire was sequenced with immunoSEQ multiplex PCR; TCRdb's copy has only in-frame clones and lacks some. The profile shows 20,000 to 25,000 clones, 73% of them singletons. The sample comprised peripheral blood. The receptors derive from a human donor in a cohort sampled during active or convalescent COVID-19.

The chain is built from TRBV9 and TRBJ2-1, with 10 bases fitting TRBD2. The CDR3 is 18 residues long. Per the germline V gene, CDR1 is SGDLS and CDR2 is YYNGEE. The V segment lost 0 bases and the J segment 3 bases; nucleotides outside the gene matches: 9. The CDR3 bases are TGTGCCAGCAGCGTAGACTCTAGCGGGAGTAGGAACTACAATGAGCAGTTCTTC. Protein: CASSVDSSGSRNYNEQFF. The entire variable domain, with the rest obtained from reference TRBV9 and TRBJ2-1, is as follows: DSGVTQTPKHLITATGQRVTLRCSPRSGDLSVYWYQQSLDQGLQFLIQYYNGEERAKGNILERFSAQQFPDLHSELNLSSLELGDSALYFCASSVDSSGSRNYNEQFFGPGTRLTVL.

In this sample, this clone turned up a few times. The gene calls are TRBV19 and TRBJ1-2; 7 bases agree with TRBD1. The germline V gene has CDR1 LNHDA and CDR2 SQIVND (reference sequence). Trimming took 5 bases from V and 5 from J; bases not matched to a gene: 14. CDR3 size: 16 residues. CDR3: CASSRPPGTASYGYTF. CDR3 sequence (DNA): TGTGCCAGTAGTCGGCCCCCCGGGACAGCATCATATGGCTACACCTTC.

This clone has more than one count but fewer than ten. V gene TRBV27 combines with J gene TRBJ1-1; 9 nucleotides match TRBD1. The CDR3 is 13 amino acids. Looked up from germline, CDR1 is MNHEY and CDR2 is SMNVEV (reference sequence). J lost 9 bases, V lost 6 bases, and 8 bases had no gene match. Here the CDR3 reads CASRSLGQGKAFF. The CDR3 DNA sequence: TGTGCCAGCAGATCCCTGGGACAGGGAAAAGCTTTCTTT.

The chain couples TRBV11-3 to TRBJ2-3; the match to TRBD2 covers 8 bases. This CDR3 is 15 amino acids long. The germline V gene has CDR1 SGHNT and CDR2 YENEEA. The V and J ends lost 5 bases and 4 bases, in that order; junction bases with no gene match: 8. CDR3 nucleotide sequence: TGTGCCAGCAGCCCGGGGGGGGGTGGCGCAGATACGCAGTATTTT. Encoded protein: CASSPGGGGADTQYF. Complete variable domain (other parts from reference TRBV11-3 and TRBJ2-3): EAGVVQSPRYKIIEKKQPVAFWCNPISGHNTLYWYLQNLGQGPELLIRYENEEAVDDSQLPKDRFSAERLKGVDSTLKIQPAELGDSAVYLCASSPGGGGADTQYFGPGTRLTVL.

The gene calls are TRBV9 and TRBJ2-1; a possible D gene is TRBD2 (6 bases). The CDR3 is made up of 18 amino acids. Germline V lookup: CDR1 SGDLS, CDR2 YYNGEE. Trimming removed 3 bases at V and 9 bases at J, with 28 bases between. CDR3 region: CASSAPPPSGVRVGEQFF. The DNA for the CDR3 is TGTGCCAGCAGCGCCCCTCCTCCGTCGGGGGTTAGGGTTGGTGAGCAGTTCTTC. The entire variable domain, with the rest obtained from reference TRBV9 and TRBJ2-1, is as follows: DSGVTQTPKHLITATGQRVTLRCSPRSGDLSVYWYQQSLDQGLQFLIQYYNGEERAKGNILERFSAQQFPDLHSELNLSSLELGDSALYFCASSAPPPSGVRVGEQFFGPGTRLTVL.

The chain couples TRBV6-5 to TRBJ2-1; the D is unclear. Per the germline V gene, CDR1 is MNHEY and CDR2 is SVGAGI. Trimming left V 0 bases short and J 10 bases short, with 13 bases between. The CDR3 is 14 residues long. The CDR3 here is CASSYSRLKREQFF. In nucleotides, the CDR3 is TGTGCCAGCAGTTACTCGCGGCTCAAAAGGGAGCAGTTCTTC.

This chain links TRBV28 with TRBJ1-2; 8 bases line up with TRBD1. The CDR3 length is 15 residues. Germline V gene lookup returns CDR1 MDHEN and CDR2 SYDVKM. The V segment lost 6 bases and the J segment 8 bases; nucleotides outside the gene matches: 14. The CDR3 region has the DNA TGTGCCAGCAGATCTACCGGACAGGGCCCTGGGGGCTACACCTTC. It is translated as CASRSTGQGPGGYTF.

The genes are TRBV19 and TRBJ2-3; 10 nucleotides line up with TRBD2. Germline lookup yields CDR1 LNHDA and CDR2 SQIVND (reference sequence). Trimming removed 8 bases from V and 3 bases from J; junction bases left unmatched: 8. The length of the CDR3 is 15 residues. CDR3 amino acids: CASGPQAGGTDTQYF. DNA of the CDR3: TGTGCCAGTGGTCCTCAAGCGGGAGGGACAGATACGCAGTATTTT. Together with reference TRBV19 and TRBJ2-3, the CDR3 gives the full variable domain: DGGITQSPKYLFRKEGQNVTLSCEQNLNHDAMYWYRQDPGQGLRLIYYSQIVNDFQKGDIAEGYSVSREKKESFPLTVTSAQKNPTAFYLCASGPQAGGTDTQYFGPGTRLTVL.

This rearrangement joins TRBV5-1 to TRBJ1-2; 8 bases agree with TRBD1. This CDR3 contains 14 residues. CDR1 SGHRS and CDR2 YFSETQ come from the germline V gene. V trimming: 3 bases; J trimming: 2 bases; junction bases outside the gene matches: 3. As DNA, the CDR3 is TGCGCCAGCAGCTCCTGGACAGGGAACTATGGCTACACCTTC. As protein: CASSSWTGNYGYTF.

CDR3 DNA: TGTGCCAGCTCACCCAGAGTAGCGGGGAAGAATGAGCAGTTCTTC. It yields the protein CASSPRVAGKNEQFF. The chain couples TRBV11-1 to TRBJ2-1; 8 nucleotides align to TRBD2. CDR1 SGHAT and CDR2 FQDESV come from the germline V gene (reference sequence). This CDR3 comprises 15 residues. J was trimmed by 7 bases and V by 8 bases; bases with no gene match: 13.

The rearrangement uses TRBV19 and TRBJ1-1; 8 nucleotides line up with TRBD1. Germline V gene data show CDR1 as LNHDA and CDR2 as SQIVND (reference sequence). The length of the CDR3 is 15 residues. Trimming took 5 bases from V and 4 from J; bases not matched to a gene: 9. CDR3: CASSDFRGRGTEAFF. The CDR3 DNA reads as TGTGCCAGTAGTGACTTCAGGGGGCGAGGCACTGAAGCTTTCTTT.

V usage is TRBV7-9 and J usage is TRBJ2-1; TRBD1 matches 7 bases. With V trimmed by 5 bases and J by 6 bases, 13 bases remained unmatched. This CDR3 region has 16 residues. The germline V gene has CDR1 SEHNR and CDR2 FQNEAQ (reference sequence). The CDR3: CASSPPPGPGGNEQFF. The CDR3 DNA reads TGTGCCAGCAGCCCCCCCCCGGGCCCAGGGGGCAATGAGCAGTTCTTC.

CDR3 coding DNA: TGTGCCAGTAGAAGACAGGGGGTAAAGGACACTGAAGCTTTCTTT. This codes for CASRRQGVKDTEAFF. This chain uses TRBV28 with TRBJ1-1, with TRBD1 matching over 9 bases. The length of the CDR3 is 15 residues. Germline assignment: CDR1 MDHEN and CDR2 SYDVKM. V was pared by 9 bases and J by 3 bases, with 11 bases of the junction left unmatched.

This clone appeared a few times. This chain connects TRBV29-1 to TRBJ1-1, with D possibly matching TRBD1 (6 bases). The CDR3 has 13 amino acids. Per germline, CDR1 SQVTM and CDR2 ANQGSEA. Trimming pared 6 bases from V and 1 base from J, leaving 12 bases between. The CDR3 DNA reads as TGCAGCGTGGCCGGACAGCAGAACACTGAAGCTTTCTTT. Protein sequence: CSVAGQQNTEAFF.

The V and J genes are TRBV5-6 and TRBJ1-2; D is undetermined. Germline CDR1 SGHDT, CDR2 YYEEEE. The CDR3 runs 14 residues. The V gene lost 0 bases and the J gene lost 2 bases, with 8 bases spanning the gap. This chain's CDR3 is CASSLGLQNYGYTF. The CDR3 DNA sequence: TGTGCCAGCAGCTTGGGACTTCAAAACTATGGCTACACCTTC.

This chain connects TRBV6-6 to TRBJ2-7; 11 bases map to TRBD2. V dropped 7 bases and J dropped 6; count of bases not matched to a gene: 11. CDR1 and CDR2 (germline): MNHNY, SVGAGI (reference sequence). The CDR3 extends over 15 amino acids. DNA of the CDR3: TGTGCCAGCACCCCAGCGACTAGCGGGACGCGCGAGCAGTACTTC. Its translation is CASTPATSGTREQYF.

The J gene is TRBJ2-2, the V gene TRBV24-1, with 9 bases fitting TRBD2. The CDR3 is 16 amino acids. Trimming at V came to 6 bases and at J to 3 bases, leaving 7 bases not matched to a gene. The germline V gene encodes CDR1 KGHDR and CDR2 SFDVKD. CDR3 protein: CATSPAGGAYTGELFF. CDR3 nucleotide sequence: TGTGCCACCAGTCCAGCGGGGGGCGCGTACACCGGGGAGCTGTTTTTT.

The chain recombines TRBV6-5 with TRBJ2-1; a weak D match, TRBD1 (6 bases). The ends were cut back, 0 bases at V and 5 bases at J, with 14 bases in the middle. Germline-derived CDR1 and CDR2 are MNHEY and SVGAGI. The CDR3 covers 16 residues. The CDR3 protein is CASSYSAGERNNEQFF. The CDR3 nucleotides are TGTGCCAGCAGTTACTCGGCAGGGGAACGGAACAATGAGCAGTTCTTC.

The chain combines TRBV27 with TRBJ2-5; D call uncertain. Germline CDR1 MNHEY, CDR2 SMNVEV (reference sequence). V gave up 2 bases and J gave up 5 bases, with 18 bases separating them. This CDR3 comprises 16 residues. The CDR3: CASSLSGTATRETQYF. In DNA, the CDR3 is TGTGCCAGCAGTTTAAGTGGTACAGCCACAAGGGAGACCCAGTACTTC.

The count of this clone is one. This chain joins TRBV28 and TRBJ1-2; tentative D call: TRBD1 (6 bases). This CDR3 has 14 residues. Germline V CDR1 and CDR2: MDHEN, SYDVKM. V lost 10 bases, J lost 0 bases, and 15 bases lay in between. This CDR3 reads CAITGIPANYGYTF. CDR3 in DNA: TGTGCCATAACAGGGATCCCAGCTAACTATGGCTACACCTTC.

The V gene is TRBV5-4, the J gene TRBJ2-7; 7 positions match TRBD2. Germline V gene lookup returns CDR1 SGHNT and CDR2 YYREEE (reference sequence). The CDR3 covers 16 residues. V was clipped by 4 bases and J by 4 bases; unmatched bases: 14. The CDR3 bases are TGTGCCAGCAGCCTCTCCCCTGGGGGGGGAGGGTACGAGCAGTACTTC. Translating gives CASSLSPGGGGYEQYF.

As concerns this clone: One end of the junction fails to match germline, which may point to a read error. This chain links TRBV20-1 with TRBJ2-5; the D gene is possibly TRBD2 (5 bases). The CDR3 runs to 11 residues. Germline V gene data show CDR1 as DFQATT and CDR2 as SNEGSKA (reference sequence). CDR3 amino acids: CSAMVGSRRDF. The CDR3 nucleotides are TGCAGTGCTATGGTTGGGTCCCGGCGGGACTTC.

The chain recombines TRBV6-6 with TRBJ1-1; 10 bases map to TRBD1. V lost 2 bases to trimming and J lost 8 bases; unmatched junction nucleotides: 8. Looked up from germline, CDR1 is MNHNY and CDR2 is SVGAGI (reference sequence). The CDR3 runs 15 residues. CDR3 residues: CASSYPGTGAPEAFF. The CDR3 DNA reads TGTGCCAGCAGTTACCCCGGGACAGGGGCTCCGGAAGCTTTCTTT.

CDR3 DNA: TGCGCCAGCAGCCAAGTAACGGGGGGAGAATGGCAGCCCCAGCATTTT. It is translated as CASSQVTGGEWQPQHF. This chain links TRBV4-1 with TRBJ1-5; a possible D gene is TRBD1 (5 bases). The germline V and J ends were trimmed by 1 base and 7 bases, with 17 bases remaining between them. The CDR3 is 16 residues long. Germline V gene lookup returns CDR1 MGHRA and CDR2 YSYEKL.

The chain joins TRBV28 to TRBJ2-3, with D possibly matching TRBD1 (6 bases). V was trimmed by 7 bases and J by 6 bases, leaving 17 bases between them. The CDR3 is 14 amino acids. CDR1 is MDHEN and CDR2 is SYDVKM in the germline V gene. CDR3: CASTFSTGSDTQYF. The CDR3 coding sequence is TGTGCCAGCACCTTTTCAACAGGGTCCGATACGCAGTATTTT.

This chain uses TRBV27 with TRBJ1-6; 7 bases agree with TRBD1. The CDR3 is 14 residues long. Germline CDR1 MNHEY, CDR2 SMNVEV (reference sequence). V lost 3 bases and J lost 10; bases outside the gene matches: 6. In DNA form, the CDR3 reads TGTGCCAGCAGTTTGCTGACAGGGAGGTCACCCCTCCACTTT. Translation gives CASSLLTGRSPLHF.

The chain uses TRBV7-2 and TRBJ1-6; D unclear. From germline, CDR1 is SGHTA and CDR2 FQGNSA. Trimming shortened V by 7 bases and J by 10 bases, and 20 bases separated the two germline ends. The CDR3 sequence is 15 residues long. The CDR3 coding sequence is TGTGCCAGCAAAGTCTCCATTGGAGTAGGATCACCCCTCCACTTT. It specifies CASKVSIGVGSPLHF. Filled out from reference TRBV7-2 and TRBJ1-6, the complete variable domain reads GAGVSQSPSNKVTEKGKDVELRCDPISGHTALYWYRQSLGQGLEFLIYFQGNSAPDKSGLPSDRFSAERTGGSVSTLTIQRTQQEDSAVYLCASKVSIGVGSPLHFGNGTRLTVT.

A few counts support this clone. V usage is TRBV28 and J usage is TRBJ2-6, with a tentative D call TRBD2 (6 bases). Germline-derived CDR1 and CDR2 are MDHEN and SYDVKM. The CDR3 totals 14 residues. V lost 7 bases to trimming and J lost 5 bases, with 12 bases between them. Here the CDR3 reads CASKGLRWANVLTF. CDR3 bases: TGTGCCAGCAAGGGACTTCGCTGGGCCAACGTCCTGACTTTC.

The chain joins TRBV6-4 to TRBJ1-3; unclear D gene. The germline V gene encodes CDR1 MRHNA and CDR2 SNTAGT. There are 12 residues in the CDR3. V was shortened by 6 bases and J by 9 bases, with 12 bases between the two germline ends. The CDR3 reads CASSVPSSTIYF. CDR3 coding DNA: TGTGCCAGCAGCGTTCCCTCCTCCACCATATATTTT.

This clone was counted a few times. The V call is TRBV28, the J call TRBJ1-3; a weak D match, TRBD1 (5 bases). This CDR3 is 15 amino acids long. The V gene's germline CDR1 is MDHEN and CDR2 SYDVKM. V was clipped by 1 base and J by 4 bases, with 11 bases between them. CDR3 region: CASSLSRVGGNTIYF. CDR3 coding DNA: TGTGCCAGCAGTTTATCCAGGGTGGGAGGAAACACCATATATTTT.

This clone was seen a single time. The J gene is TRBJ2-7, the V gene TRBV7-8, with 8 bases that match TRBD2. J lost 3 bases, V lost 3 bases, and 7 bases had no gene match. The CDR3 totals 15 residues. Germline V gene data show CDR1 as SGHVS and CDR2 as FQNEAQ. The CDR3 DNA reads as TGTGCCAGCAGCTTTGGTAGCGGGGCTTTCTACGAGCAGTACGTC. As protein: CASSFGSGAFYEQYV.

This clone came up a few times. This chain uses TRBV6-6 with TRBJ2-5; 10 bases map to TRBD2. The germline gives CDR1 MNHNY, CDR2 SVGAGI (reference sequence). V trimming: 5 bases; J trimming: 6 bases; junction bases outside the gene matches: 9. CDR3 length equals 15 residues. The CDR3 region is CASSDGSGGPKTQYF. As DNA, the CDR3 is TGTGCCAGCAGTGACGGTAGCGGGGGGCCCAAGACCCAGTACTTC.